The 25 T cell receptor beta chains listed next were all sequenced from one sample in a study of beta chain features in type 1 diabetes. Expressed TCRB transcripts were sequenced because the entire RNA isolate underwent reverse transcription. Here immunoSEQ multiplex PCR was the method, and the copy in TCRdb shows in-frame clones only, minus some. Among 250,000 to 350,000 clones listed, approximately 15% were seen once. What was sequenced was central memory CD4+ T cells from blood. The receptors stem from a man younger than 45 in good health.

This clone was seen more than once but under ten times. The chain is built from TRBV6-1 and TRBJ2-7; D gene uncertain. V dropped 2 bases and J dropped 6 bases, with 14 bases sitting between them. CDR3 length: 14 amino acids. The germline V gene encodes CDR1 MNHNS and CDR2 SASEGT. The chain's CDR3 is CASSERGRGPEQYF. CDR3 DNA sequence: TGTGCCAGCAGTGAACGTGGCCGAGGTCCCGAGCAGTACTTC.

This rearrangement joins TRBV5-6 to TRBJ1-2, with TRBD1 matching over 8 bases. Trimming cost V 4 bases and J 10 bases; bases outside gene matches: 12. CDR1 and CDR2 (germline): SGHDT, YYEEEE. This CDR3 contains 14 residues. CDR3 sequence: CASSLVDRADHYTF. DNA of the CDR3: TGTGCCAGCAGCCTCGTGGACAGGGCGGATCACTACACCTTC.

There are a few counts of this clone. The genes are TRBV28 and TRBJ2-7; perhaps TRBD2 as D (7 bases). The CDR3 runs 16 residues. V was cut by 6 bases and J by 1 base, with 19 bases left in between. CDR1 and CDR2 from the germline V gene are MDHEN and SYDVKM. CDR3 sequence: CASSRWEGVGSYEQYV. CDR3 DNA: TGTGCCAGCAGCCGATGGGAGGGGGTAGGGTCCTACGAGCAGTACGTC.

A word on this clone: The CDR3 does not close with the conserved phenylalanine or tryptophan, likely indicating a read error. The DNA is left out, because the CDR3 cannot be placed on it with certainty; the CDR3 is given as TCRdb lists it. The J gene is TRBJ2-6, the V gene TRBV14. Both ends counted, the CDR3 spans 8 residues. Germline V lookup: CDR1 SGHDN, CDR2 FVKESK. The CDR3 loop is CASSHFGA.

Remarks on this clone: The same CDR3 is also encoded by other DNA sequences in this sample. The chain has TRBV29-1 and TRBJ2-1, with D hard to call. The CDR3 covers 10 residues. Per germline, CDR1 SQVTM and CDR2 ANQGSEA. V was shortened by 5 bases and J by 7 bases, with 6 bases between the two germline ends. CDR3 sequence: CSVFENEQFF. CDR3 bases: TGCAGCGTTTTTGAGAATGAGCAGTTCTTC.

This clone has just a few counts. The chain recombines TRBV5-1 with TRBJ2-1; 8 nucleotides agree with TRBD2. The junction had 9 bases not matched to a gene; V was cut back by 4 bases and J by 9 bases. Germline lookup yields CDR1 SGHRS and CDR2 YFSETQ. The CDR3 is 14 residues long. The CDR3 sequence is CASSVSGRKGEQFF. CDR3 DNA sequence: TGCGCCAGCAGCGTAAGCGGGAGAAAGGGTGAGCAGTTCTTC.

A few counts support this clone. CDR3 region: CASRTSGGASRTGELFF. CDR3 DNA: TGTGCCAGCAGAACTAGCGGGGGGGCCTCGAGGACCGGGGAGCTGTTTTTT. This chain uses TRBV7-8 with TRBJ2-2, with 13 bases identical to TRBD2. V lost 6 bases to trimming and J lost 5 bases; unmatched junction nucleotides: 9. CDR1 is SGHVS, CDR2 FQNEAQ, per germline. CDR3 size: 17 residues.

This clone was seen a handful of times. It is likely a read error: a sequence one base away is far more abundant. The V call is TRBV15, the J call TRBJ2-5; TRBD1 is a possible D gene (7 bases). The germline CDR1 and CDR2 sequences are LNHNV and YYDKDF (reference sequence). The CDR3 is made up of 16 amino acids. The CDR3 sequence is CATSRVEGAFQETHYF. The CDR3 DNA reads TGTGCCACCAGCAGAGTGGAGGGGGCCTTCCAAGAGACCCACTACTTC.

In this sample, this clone turned up a few times. The V call is TRBV9, the J call TRBJ2-2; 8 bases are shared with TRBD1. J lost 6 bases, V lost 4 bases, and 11 bases had no gene match. Looked up from germline, CDR1 is SGDLS and CDR2 is YYNGEE. The CDR3 spans 16 residues. In DNA form, the CDR3 reads TGTGCCAGCAGCTTAGGACAGGGTCGGGCTTCCGGGGAGCTGTTTTTT. Its protein product is CASSLGQGRASGELFF.

This clone was detected a few times. The chain is built from TRBV9 and TRBJ1-4, with TRBD1 matching 10 bases. This CDR3 is built from 16 residues. Germline loops: CDR1 SGDLS, CDR2 YYNGEE. Losses at the gene ends were 0 bases for V and 2 bases for J; bases not matched to a gene: 1. This CDR3 reads CASSVGQGATNEKLFF. In nucleotides, the CDR3 is TGTGCCAGCAGCGTAGGACAGGGGGCGACTAATGAAAAACTGTTTTTT.

CDR3 in DNA: TGCAGTGCTAGGGGGGAAGCGACCCAGTACTTC. Protein: CSARGEATQYF. J is TRBJ2-5 and V is TRBV20-1; either TRBD1 or TRBD2 may fit D (5 bases each). V dropped 3 bases and J dropped 7 bases, with 9 bases sitting between them. CDR3 length: 11 amino acids. Germline CDR1 and CDR2: DFQATT and SNEGSKA (reference sequence).

The chain combines TRBV5-8 with TRBJ2-1; 13 bases fit TRBD2. V lost 4 bases, J lost 1 base, and 11 bases stayed unmatched. CDR1 is SGHTS and CDR2 is YDEGEE in the germline V gene. CDR3 size: 19 residues. CDR3 amino acids: CASSTWTSGSVISYNEQFF. CDR3 sequence (DNA): TGTGCCAGCAGCACATGGACTAGCGGGAGCGTTATTTCCTACAATGAGCAGTTCTTC.

This clone was observed a handful of times. The chain uses TRBV9 and TRBJ1-1; 7 nucleotides agree with TRBD1. The ends lost 5 bases at V and 6 bases at J; junction bases unmatched: 10. This CDR3 spans 14 amino acids. Looked up from germline, CDR1 is SGDLS and CDR2 is YYNGEE. This CDR3 is CASRKSGGSAEAFF. The CDR3 DNA follows: TGTGCCAGCAGAAAATCAGGGGGGAGCGCTGAAGCTTTCTTT.

In this sample, this clone turned up a few times. The gene calls are TRBV7-2 and TRBJ2-5, with unresolved D. Trimming stripped 8 bases from V and 3 bases from J, with 13 bases between. The germline CDR1 and CDR2 sequences are SGHTA and FQGNSA. CDR3 size: 13 residues. CDR3 in amino acids: CASEMKPKETQYF. The CDR3 nucleotides read TGTGCCAGCGAAATGAAGCCCAAAGAGACCCAGTACTTC. Filled out from reference TRBV7-2 and TRBJ2-5, the complete variable domain reads GAGVSQSPSNKVTEKGKDVELRCDPISGHTALYWYRQSLGQGLEFLIYFQGNSAPDKSGLPSDRFSAERTGGSVSTLTIQRTQQEDSAVYLCASEMKPKETQYFGPGTRLLVL.

This clone was seen ten or more times. This chain links TRBV10-3 with TRBJ2-7; TRBD1 agrees at 11 bases. Trimming removed 4 bases from V and 3 bases from J; junction bases left unmatched: 2. This CDR3 contains 14 residues. The germline CDR1 and CDR2 sequences are ENHRY and SYGVKD. The CDR3 DNA reads TGTGCCATCAGTGCCGGGACAGGGGGCTACGAGCAGTACGTC. This translates into CAISAGTGGYEQYV.

This sequence joins TRBV11-2 and TRBJ1-1; no firm D call. Germline V CDR1 and CDR2: SGHAT, FQNNGV. CDR3 size: 12 residues. The V gene lost 4 bases and the J gene lost 10 bases, with 13 bases spanning the gap. DNA for the CDR3: TGTGCCAGCAGCTCCGGGCCCCCGGGAGCTTTCTTT. Protein sequence: CASSSGPPGAFF.

The CDR3, as DNA: TGTGCCAGCAGCTCGGACTTAAGCGACTTTAACTACGAGCAGTACGTC. Residues: CASSSDLSDFNYEQYV. V usage is TRBV6-4 and J usage is TRBJ2-7, with D possibly TRBD2 on 5 matching bases. Germline assignment: CDR1 MRHNA and CDR2 SNTAGT. This CDR3 is 16 amino acids long. Trimming removed 6 bases at V and 3 bases at J, with 21 bases between.

The genes are TRBV18 and TRBJ2-7, with D unclear. CDR3 size: 13 residues. V lost 5 bases and J lost 6, with 14 bases in between. Germline V gene lookup returns CDR1 KGHSH and CDR2 LQKENI. CDR3 sequence (DNA): TGTGCCAGCTCAACGCAGTTAAGTGGCGAGCAGTACTTC. It translates to CASSTQLSGEQYF.

In this sample, this clone turned up a few times. This chain connects TRBV7-3 to TRBJ2-3; TRBD2 is a possible D gene (5 bases). The V gene lost 2 bases and the J gene lost 6 bases, with 15 bases spanning the gap. The CDR3 covers 15 residues. Germline assignment: CDR1 SGHTA and CDR2 FQGTGA. The CDR3 region has the DNA TGTGCCAGCAGCTTATTAGCGTCGAAAGGGGATACGCAGTATTTT. It encodes CASSLLASKGDTQYF.

The sample holds many counts of this clone. V gene TRBV19 combines with J gene TRBJ1-3, with D tentatively TRBD1 (6 bases). Per germline, CDR1 LNHDA and CDR2 SQIVND (reference sequence). This CDR3 contains 15 residues. V was trimmed by 4 bases and J by 0 bases, leaving 10 bases between them. Written as DNA, the CDR3 is TGTGCCAGTAGTACGGACAGATACTCTGGAAACACCATATATTTT. Encoded protein: CASSTDRYSGNTIYF.

The rearrangement links TRBV7-2 to TRBJ2-5, with 10 bases aligning to TRBD1. CDR1 and CDR2 from the germline V gene are SGHTA and FQGNSA. This CDR3 spans 14 amino acids. The junction had 4 bases not matched to a gene; V was cut back by 4 bases and J by 5 bases. CDR3 DNA: TGTGCCAGCAGCTCGGGACAGGGGACGGAGACCCAGTACTTC. Translating gives CASSSGQGTETQYF.

The J gene is TRBJ2-3, the V gene TRBV6-1; 9 bases match TRBD1. Germline V lookup: CDR1 MNHNS, CDR2 SASEGT. V trimming: 6 bases; J trimming: 1 base; junction bases outside the gene matches: 2. The CDR3 loop spans 14 amino acids. The DNA for the CDR3 is TGTGCCAGCAGGCGGACAGGGGGCACAGATACGCAGTATTTT. Translation gives CASRRTGGTDTQYF.

This clone was counted a few times. This CDR3 is also generated by other DNA sequences in the sample. This rearrangement joins TRBV14 to TRBJ1-6, with TRBD1 identical over 7 bases. J was trimmed by 7 bases and V by 0 bases; bases with no gene match: 0. This CDR3 contains 14 residues. CDR1 and CDR2 from the germline V gene are SGHDN and FVKESK. CDR3 in DNA: TGTGCCAGCAGCCAAGACAGGGGGAATTCACCCCTCCACTTT. Translating gives CASSQDRGNSPLHF.

The chain couples TRBV7-6 to TRBJ2-5; the match to TRBD2 covers 10 bases. V was pared by 5 bases and J by 7 bases, with 7 bases of the junction left unmatched. Per the germline V gene, CDR1 is SGHVS and CDR2 is FNYEAQ. The CDR3 is 14 amino acids. CDR3 amino acids: CASSPRTSGVTQYF. As DNA, the CDR3 is TGTGCCAGCAGCCCCCGGACTAGCGGAGTGACCCAGTACTTC.

This clone was observed at least ten times. This chain uses TRBV27 with TRBJ2-1, with D unresolved. Germline V gene lookup returns CDR1 MNHEY and CDR2 SMNVEV (reference sequence). Trimming took 5 bases from V and 4 from J, leaving 12 bases between them. This CDR3 comprises 14 residues. The CDR3: CASSIPGPYNEQFF. CDR3 coding DNA: TGTGCCAGCAGTATACCCGGGCCTTACAATGAGCAGTTCTTC.